The T cell receptor (beta chain) described here comes from a study of cytomegalovirus exposure and HLA in healthy donors. Notes on the study in general: Across all donors, roughly uniform sequencing depth was an assumption of the presence/absence analyses. Sequencing likely produced, as an artifact, a cluster of highly shared sequence variants.

This clone was detected only once. Its specificity is unknown. PCR amplification relied on 60 Vbeta primers (plus 13 Jbeta primers). Method: immunoSEQ multiplex PCR; TCRdb's copy keeps in-frame clones and lacks some. In the table there are approximately 140,000 clones, roughly four fifths of which are singletons. The CDR3 covers 14 residues. CDR1 is SQVTM and CDR2 is ANQGSEA in the germline V gene. Between the trimmed V and J ends, which lost 4 bases and 2 bases, there was a span of 15 bases. The chain has TRBV29-1 and TRBJ2-7; weak D call: TRBD1 (6 bases). Sequencing input: PBMCs. The receptor's source is a woman aged 40 to 50 in good health and CMV-seropositive. CDR3 nucleotide sequence: TGCAGCGTTGTTTTGAGGACAGTGACCTACGAGCAGTACTTC. It specifies CSVVLRTVTYEQYF.